This T cell receptor (beta chain) was retrieved from a study of blood T cell repertoires in COVID-19. Study background: The study drew acute and convalescent COVID-19 samples from the United States, Italy and Spain. T cells, B-cell-depleted T cells, or PBMCs supplied cDNA or gDNA.

The junction had 4 bases not matched to a gene; V was cut back by 5 bases and J by 2 bases. Germline assignment: CDR1 SGHAT and CDR2 FQNNGV. This CDR3 is built from 15 residues. This clone was detected a few times. Per the study methods: From reference gene primer amplification, estimates of nucleated cell counts were derived. Clones were read by immunoSEQ multiplex PCR, and TCRdb kept only the in-frame ones, dropping some. That table supplies the V and J calls and clone size; D and trimming were determined from the DNA. The repertoire holds about 44,000 clones, with approximately 80% as singletons. The sample comprised peripheral blood. V gene TRBV11-2 combines with J gene TRBJ2-1; 9 nucleotides agree with TRBD2. This TCR came from a man aged 80 or over with acute or convalescent COVID-19. CDR3 DNA: TGTGCCAGCAGCACCCTAGCGGGGACCTACAATGAGCAGTTCTTC. Translating it yields CASSTLAGTYNEQFF.